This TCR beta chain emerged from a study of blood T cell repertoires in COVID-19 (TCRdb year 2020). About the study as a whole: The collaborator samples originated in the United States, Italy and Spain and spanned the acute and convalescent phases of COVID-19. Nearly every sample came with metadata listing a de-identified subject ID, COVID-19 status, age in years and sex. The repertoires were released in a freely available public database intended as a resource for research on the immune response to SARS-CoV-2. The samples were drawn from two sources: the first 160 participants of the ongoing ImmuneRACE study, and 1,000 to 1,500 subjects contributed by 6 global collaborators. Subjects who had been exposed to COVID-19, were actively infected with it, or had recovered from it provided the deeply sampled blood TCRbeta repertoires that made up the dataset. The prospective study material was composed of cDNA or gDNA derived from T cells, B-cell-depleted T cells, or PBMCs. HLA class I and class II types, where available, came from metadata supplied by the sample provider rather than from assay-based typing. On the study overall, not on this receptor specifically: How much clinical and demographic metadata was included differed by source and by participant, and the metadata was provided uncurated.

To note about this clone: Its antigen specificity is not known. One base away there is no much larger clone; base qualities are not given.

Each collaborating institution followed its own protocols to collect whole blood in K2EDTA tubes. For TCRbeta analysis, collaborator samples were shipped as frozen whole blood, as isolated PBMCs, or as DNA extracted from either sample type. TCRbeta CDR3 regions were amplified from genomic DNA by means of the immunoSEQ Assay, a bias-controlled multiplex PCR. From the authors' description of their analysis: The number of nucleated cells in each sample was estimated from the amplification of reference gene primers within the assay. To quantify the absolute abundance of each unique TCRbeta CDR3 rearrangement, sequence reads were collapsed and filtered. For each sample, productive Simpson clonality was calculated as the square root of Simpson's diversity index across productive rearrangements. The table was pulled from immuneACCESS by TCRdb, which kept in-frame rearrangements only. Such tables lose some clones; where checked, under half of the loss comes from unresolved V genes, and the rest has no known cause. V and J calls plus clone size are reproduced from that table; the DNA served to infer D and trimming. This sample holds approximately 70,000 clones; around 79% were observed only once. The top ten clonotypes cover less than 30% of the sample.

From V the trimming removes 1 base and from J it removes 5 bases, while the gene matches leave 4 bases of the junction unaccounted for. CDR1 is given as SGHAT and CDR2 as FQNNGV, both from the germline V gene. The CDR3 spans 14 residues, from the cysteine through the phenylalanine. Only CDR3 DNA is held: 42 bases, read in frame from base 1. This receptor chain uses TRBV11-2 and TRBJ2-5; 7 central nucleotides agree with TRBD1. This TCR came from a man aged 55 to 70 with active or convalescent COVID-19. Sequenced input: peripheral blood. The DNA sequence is TGTGCCAGCAGCTTAGTACAGGGACAGGAGACCCAGTACTTC. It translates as CASSLVQGQETQYF.